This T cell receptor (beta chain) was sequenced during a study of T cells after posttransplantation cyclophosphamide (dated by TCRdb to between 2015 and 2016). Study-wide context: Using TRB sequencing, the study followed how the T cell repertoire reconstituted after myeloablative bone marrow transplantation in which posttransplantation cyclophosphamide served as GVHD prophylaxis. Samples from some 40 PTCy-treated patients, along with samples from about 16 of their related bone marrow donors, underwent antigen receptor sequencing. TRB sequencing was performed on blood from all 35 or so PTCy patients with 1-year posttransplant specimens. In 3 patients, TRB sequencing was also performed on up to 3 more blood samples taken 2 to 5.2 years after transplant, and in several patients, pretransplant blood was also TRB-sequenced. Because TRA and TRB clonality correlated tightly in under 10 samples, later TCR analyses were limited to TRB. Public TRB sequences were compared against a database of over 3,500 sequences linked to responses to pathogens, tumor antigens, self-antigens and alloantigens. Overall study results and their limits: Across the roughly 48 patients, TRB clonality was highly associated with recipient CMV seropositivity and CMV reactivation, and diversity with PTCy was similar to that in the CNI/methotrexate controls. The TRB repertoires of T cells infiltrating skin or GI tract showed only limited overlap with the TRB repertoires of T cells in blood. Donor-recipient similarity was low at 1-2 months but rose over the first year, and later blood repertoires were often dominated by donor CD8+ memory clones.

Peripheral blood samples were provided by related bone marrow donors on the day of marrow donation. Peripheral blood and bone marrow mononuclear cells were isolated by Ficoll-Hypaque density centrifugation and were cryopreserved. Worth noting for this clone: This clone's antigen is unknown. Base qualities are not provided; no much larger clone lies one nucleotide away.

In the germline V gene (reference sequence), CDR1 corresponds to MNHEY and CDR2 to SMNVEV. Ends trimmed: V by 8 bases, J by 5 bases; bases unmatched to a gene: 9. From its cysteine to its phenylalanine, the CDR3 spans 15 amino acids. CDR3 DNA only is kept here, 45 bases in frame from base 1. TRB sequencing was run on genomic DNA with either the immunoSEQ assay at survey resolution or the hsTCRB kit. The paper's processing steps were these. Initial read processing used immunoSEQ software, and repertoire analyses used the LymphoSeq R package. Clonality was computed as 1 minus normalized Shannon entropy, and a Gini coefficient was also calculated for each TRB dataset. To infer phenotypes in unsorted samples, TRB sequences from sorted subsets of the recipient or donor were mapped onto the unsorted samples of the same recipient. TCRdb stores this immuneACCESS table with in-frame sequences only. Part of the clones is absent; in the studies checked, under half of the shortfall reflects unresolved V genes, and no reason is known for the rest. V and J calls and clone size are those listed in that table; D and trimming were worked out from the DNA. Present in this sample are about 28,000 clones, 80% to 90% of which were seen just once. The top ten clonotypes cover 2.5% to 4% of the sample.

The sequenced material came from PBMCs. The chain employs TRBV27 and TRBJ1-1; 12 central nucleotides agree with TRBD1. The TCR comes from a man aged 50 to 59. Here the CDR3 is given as CASPRDRGLGTEAFF. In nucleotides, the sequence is TGTGCCAGCCCCCGGGACAGGGGGCTGGGGACTGAAGCTTTCTTT.